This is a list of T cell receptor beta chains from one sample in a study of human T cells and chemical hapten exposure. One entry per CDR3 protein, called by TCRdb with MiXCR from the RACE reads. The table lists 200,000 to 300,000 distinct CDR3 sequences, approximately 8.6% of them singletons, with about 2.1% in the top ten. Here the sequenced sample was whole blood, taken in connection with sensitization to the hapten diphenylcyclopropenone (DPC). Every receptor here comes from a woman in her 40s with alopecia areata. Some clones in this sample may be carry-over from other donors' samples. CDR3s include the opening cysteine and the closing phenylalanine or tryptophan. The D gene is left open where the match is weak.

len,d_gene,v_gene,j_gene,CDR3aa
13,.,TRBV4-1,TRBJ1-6,CASSQDPGSPLHF
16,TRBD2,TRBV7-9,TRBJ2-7,CASSLGEGLAPYEQYF
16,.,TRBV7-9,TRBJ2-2,CASSSPEGANTGELFF
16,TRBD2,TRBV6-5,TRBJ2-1,CASSQTAGGTYNEQFF
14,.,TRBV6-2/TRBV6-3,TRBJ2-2,CASRGSETTGELFF
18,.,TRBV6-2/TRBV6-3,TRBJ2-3,CASSYSVTSPERRNTQYF
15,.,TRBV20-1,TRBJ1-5,CSVLVRGYSNQPQHF
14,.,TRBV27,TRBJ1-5,CASSSGAGVTPQHF
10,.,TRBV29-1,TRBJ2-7,CSVLYDEQYF
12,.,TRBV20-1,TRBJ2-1,CSARARSDEQFF
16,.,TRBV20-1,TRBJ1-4,CSASSKGWTFNEKLFF
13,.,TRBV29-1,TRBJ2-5,CSAGTESQETQYF
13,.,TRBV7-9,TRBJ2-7,CASSHGDNYEQYF
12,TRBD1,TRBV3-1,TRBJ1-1,CASSQADRAAFF
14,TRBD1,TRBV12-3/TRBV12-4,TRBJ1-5,CASSWDRWNQPQHF
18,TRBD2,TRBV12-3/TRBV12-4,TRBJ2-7,CASSLVLTSSGDSYEQYF
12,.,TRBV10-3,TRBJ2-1,CAISGQKNEQFF
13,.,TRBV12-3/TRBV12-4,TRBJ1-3,CASSPRAGNTIYF
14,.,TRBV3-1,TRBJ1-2,CASSQEGTYYGYTF
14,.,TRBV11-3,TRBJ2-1,CASSLGSQNNEQFF
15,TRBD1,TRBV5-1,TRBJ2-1,CASSQRQGASNEQFF
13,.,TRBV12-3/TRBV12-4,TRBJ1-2,CASSRTRRHGYTF
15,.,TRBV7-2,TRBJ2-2,CASSHLTAGTGELFF
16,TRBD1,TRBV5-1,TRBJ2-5,CASSLMGQGPGTMKYF
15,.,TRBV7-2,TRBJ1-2,CASSPPGLANYGYTF
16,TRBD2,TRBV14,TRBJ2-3,CASSHLRTSGEHTQYF
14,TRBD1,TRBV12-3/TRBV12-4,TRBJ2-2,CASSRQGNTGELFF
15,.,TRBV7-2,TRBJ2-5,CASSLAAREQETQYF
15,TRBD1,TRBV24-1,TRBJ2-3,CATRPRDRSTDTQYF
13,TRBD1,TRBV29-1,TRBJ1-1,CSVAGRQGAEAFF
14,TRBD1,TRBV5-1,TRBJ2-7,CASSSGTGMSGQYF